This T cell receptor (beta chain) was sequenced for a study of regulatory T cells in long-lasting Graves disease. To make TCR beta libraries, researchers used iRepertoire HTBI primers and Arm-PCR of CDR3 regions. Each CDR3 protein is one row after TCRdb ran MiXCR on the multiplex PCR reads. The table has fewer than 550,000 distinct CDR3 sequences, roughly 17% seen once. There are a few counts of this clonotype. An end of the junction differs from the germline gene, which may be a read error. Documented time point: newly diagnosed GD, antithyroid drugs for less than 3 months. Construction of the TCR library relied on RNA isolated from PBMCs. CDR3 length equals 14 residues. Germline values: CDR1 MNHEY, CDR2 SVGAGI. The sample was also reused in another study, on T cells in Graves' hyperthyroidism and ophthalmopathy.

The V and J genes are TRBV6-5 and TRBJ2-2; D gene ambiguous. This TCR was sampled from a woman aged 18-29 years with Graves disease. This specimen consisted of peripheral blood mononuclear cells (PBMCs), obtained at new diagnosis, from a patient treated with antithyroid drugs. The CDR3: CASSYGSKTGELFF. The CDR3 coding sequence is TGTGCCAGCAGTTACGGGTCGAAAACCGGGGAGCTGTTTTTT.